This TCR beta chain was sequenced in a study of Ad26.COV2.S vaccination and SARS-CoV-2 variants. Study-level information: The authors gave Ad26.COV2.S intramuscularly, either once or twice 56 days apart.

The table came from immunoSEQ multiplex PCR; TCRdb's copy has only in-frame clones and leaves some out. The sample shows around 340,000 clones, 65% to 90% of them seen only once. Treatment in this sample: 15 to 20 received Ad26.COV2.S at low or high dose, single or two shots; about 5 received placebo; per-sample allocation not given. Day 63 after the first vaccine or placebo injection was the time point for sampling. CDR1 is SNHLY and CDR2 is FYNNEI in the germline V gene. The V gene lost 10 bases and the J gene lost 1 base, with 11 bases spanning the gap. The CDR3 has 14 amino acids. The receptor was isolated from a person aged 18-65 years who received the Ad26.COV2.S COVID-19 vaccine or a placebo. This chain joins TRBV2 and TRBJ2-6; D may be TRBD2 (5 bases). The input for sequencing was peripheral blood, taken in a trial of Ad26.COV2.S vaccine versus placebo. CDR3 in DNA: TGTGCCATCAAAAAGCGGTCTGGGGCCAACGTCCTGACTTTC. This codes for CAIKKRSGANVLTF.